The sequence of this T cell receptor (delta chain) was determined in a study of γδ T cells in repeated Plasmodium falciparum infection. With CATT, TCRdb re-called clones from the multiplex PCR reads. In the table there are about 51,000 delta-chain clones, roughly 1.9% of which are singletons. Study-level findings and limits: Compared with Australian children, Malian Vdelta2-negative repertoires seemed more clonal, less diverse, less shared. Vdelta2-negative gammadelta repertoires, largely Vdelta1+, seemingly showed infection-driven waves of new clonal selection.

Bulk repertoires came from Vgamma9/Vdelta2+ or Vdelta2-negative gammadelta T cells flow-sorted from PBMC. Germline V gene lookup returns CDR1 TSWWSYY and CDR2 QGS. The length of the CDR3 is 16 residues. The V end was cut by 1 base, the J end by 0 bases, with 12 bases between. This clone appeared a few times. Its cognate antigen is unknown. Given a far larger clone just one base away, this is likely a sequencing read error. The same CDR3 is also encoded by other DNA sequences in this sample. The J gene is TRDJ1, the V gene TRDV1; D ambiguous. No J gene is reported in TCRdb; it was inferred here by comparing the DNA with germline. The clonotype comes from a pool of human donors (malaria-infected and uninfected, not separated). The sequencing input was gamma-delta T cells from blood. CDR3 amino acids: CALGERLRPDTDKLIF. CDR3 DNA sequence: TGTGCTCTTGGGGAACGACTCAGGCCTGACACCGATAAACTCATCTTT.